Detailed here is one T cell receptor beta chain. Its antigen is unknown. The data stem from a study of PD-1 blockade in classical Hodgkin lymphoma. Produced via immunoSEQ multiplex PCR; TCRdb's table is partial and in-frame only. The table has 19,000 or so clones, over 70% seen once. Study results and limitations: Newly diagnosed patients were said to have less baseline TCR diversity than healthy donors did.

Germline V lookup: CDR1 KGHSH, CDR2 LQKENI. CDR3 length equals 13 residues. V lost 3 bases to trimming and J lost 1 base, with 6 bases between them. Relapse after autologous stem cell transplantation occurred in every patient, and brentuximab vedotin exposure varied. The chain carries TRBV18 and TRBJ1-2; TRBD1 might be the D (6 bases). The sample here was peripheral blood mononuclear cells (PBMCs), taken at baseline. The sequence came from a human donor with classical Hodgkin lymphoma. The chain's CDR3 is CASSPDSNYGYTF. For the CDR3, the DNA is TGTGCCAGCTCACCGGACAGTAACTATGGCTACACCTTC. Supplemented by reference TRBV18 and TRBJ1-2, the full variable domain reads NAGVMQNPRHLVRRRGQEARLRCSPMKGHSHVYWYRQLPEEGLKFMVYLQKENIIDESGMPKERFSAEFPKEGPSILRIQQVVRGDSAAYFCASSPDSNYGYTFGSGTRLTVV.